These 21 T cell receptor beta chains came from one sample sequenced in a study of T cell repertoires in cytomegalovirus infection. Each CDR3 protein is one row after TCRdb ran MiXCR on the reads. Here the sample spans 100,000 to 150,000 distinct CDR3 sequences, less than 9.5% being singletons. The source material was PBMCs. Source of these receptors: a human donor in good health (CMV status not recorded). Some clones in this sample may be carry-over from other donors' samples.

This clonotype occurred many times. CDR3 residues: CASSAAAVTEAFF. The CDR3 DNA is TGTGCCAGCAGTGCGGCGGCCGTCACTGAAGCTTTCTTT. The rearrangement uses TRBV2 and TRBJ1-1; D remains ambiguous. V was trimmed by 4 bases and J by 4 bases, leaving 10 bases between them. Germline CDR1 reads SNHLY; CDR2 reads FYNNEI. The CDR3 sequence is 13 residues long.

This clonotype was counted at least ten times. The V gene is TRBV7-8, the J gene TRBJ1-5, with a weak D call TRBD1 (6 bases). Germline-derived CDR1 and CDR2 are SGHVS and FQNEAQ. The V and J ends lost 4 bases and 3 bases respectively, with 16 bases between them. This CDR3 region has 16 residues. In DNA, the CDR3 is TGTGCCAGCAGCTCCACCCCCTACAGGGCCAATCAGCCCCAGCATTTT. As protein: CASSSTPYRANQPQHF.

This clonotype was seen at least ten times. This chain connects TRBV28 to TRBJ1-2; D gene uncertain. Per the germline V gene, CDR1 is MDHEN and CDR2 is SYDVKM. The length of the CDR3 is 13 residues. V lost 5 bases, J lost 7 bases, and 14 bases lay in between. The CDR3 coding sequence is TGTGCCAGCAGTACTACTGGACCGTCTGGCTACACCTTC. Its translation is CASSTTGPSGYTF.

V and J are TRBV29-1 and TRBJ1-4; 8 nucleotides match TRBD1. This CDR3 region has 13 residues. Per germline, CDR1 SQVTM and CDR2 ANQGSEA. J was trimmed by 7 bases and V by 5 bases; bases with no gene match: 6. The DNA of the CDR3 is TGCAGCGTTAAAAACAGGGGGTTTGAAAAACTGTTTTTT. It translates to CSVKNRGFEKLFF.

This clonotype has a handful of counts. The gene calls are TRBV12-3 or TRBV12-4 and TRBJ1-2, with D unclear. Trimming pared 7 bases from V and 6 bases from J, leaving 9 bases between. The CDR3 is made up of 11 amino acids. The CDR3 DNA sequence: TGTGCCAGCACCATGGACCATGGCTACACCTTC. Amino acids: CASTMDHGYTF.

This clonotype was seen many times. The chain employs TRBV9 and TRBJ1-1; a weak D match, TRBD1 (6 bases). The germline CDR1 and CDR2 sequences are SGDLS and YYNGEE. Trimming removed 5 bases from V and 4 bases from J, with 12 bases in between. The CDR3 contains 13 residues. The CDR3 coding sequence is TGTGCCAGCAGTACAGGGCTAAGCACTGAAGCTTTCTTT. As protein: CASSTGLSTEAFF.

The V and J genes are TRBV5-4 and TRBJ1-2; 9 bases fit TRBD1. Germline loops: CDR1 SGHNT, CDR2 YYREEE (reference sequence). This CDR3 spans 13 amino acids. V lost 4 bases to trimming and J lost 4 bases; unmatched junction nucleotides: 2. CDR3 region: CASSETGGYGYTF. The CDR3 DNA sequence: TGTGCCAGCAGCGAGACAGGGGGCTATGGCTACACCTTC.

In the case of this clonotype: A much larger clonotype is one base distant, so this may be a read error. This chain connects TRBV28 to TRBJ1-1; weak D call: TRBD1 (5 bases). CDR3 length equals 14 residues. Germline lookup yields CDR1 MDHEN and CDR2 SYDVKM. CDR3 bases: TGTGACAGCAGCCCCCCACAGGATTTGATTGAAGCTTTCTTT. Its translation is CDSSPPQDLIEAFF. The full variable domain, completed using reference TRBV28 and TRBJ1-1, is DVKVTQSSRYLVKRTGEKVFLECVQDMDHENMFWYRQDPGLGLRLIYFSYDVKMKEKGDIPEGYSVSREKKERFSLILESASTNQTSMYLCDSSPPQDLIEAFFGQGTRLTVV.

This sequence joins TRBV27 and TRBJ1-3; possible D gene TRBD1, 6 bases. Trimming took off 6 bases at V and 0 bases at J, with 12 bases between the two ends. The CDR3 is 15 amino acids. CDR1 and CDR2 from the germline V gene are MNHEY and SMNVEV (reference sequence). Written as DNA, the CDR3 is TGTGCCAGCAGCGAGGGGGGGATCTCTGGAAACACCATATATTTT. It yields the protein CASSEGGISGNTIYF.

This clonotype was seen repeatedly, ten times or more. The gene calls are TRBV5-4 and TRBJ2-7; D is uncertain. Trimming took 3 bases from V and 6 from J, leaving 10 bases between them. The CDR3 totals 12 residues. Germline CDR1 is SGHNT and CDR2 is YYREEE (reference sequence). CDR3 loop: CASSSLGVEQYF. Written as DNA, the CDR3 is TGTGCCAGCAGCTCCCTCGGAGTCGAGCAGTACTTC.

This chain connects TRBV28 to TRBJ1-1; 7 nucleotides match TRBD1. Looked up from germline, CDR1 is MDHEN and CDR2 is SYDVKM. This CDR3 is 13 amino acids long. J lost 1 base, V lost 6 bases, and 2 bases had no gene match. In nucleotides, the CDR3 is TGTGCCAGCAGGGAGGGGGCGAACACTGAAGCTTTCTTT. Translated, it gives CASREGANTEAFF. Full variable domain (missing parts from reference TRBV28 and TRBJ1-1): DVKVTQSSRYLVKRTGEKVFLECVQDMDHENMFWYRQDPGLGLRLIYFSYDVKMKEKGDIPEGYSVSREKKERFSLILESASTNQTSMYLCASREGANTEAFFGQGTRLTVV.

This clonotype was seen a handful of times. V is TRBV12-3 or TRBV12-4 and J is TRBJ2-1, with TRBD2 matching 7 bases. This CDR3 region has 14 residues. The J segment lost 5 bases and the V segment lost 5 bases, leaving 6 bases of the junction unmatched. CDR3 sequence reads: CASSEYGGNNEQFF. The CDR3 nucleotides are TGTGCCAGCAGTGAATACGGGGGGAACAATGAGCAGTTCTTC.

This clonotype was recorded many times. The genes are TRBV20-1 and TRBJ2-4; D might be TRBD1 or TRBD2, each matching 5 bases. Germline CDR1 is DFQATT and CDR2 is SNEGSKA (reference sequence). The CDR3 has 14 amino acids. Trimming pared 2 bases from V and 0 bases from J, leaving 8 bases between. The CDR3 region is CSARRDLAKNIQYF. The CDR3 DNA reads TGCAGTGCTAGAAGGGACCTAGCCAAAAACATTCAGTACTTC.

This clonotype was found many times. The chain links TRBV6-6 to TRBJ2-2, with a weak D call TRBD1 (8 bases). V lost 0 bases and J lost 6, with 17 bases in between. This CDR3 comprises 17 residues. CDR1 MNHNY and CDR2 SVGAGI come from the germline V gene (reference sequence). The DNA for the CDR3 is TGTGCCAGCAGTTACTCAAAAGGACAGGGAGGGGCCGGGGAGCTGTTTTTT. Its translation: CASSYSKGQGGAGELFF.

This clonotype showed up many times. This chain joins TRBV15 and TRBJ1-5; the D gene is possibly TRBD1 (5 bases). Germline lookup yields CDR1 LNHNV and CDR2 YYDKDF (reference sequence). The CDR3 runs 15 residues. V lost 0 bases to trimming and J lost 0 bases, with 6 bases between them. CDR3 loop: CATSRDQGSNQPQHF. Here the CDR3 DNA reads TGTGCCACCAGCAGAGACCAGGGTAGCAATCAGCCCCAGCATTTT.

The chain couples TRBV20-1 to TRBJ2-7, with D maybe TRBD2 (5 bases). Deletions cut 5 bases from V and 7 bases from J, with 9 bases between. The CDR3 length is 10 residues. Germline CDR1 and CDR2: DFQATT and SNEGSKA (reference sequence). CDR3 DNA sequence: TGCAGTGCTCCTTCGGGGGAGCAGTACTTC. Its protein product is CSAPSGEQYF.

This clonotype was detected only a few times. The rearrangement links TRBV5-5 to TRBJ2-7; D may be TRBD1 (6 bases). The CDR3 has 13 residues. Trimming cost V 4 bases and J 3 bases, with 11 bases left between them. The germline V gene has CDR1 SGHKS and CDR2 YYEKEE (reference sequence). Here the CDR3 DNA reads TGTGCCAGCAGCGACCGACAGGTCTACGAGCAGTACTTC. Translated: CASSDRQVYEQYF.

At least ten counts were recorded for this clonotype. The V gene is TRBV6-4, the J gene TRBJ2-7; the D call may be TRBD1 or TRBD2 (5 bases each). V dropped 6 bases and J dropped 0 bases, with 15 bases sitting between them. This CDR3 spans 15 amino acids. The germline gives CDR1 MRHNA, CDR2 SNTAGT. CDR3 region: CASRTTRGYSYEQYF. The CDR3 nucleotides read TGTGCCAGCAGGACAACCCGGGGCTACTCCTACGAGCAGTACTTC.

The chain's CDR3 is CSASLEGQGSYNYGYTF. The CDR3 bases are TGCAGTGCTAGCCTCGAGGGACAGGGGAGCTATAACTATGGCTACACCTTC. This chain uses TRBV20-1 with TRBJ1-2; 10 bases line up with TRBD1. The junction had 11 bases not matched to a gene; V was cut back by 3 bases and J by 1 base. CDR1 DFQATT and CDR2 SNEGSKA come from the germline V gene (reference sequence). The CDR3 runs to 17 residues.

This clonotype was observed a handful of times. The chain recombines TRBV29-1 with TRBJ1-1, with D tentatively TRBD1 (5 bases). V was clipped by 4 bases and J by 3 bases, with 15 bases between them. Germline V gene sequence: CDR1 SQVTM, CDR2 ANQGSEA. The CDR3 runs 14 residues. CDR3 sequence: CSVGVGGSYTEAFF. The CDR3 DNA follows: TGCAGCGTTGGGGTGGGGGGGAGTTACACTGAAGCTTTCTTT.

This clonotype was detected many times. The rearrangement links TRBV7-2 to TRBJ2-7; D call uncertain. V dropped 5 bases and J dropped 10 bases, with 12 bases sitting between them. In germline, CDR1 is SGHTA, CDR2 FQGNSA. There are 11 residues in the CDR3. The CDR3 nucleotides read TGTGCCAGCAGCCTGGGCACGGAACAGTACTTC. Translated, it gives CASSLGTEQYF. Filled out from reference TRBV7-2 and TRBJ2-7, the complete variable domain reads GAGVSQSPSNKVTEKGKDVELRCDPISGHTALYWYRQSLGQGLEFLIYFQGNSAPDKSGLPSDRFSAERTGGSVSTLTIQRTQQEDSAVYLCASSLGTEQYFGPGTRLTVT.